The clone carrying this T cell receptor (beta chain) was counted once. Its antigen remains unidentified. Genomic DNA provided the template from which TCR beta VDJ and CDR3 profiles were obtained. MiXCR, applied by TCRdb to the reads, yields one record per CDR3 protein. Of about 98,000 distinct CDR3 sequences detected, around 70% appear once; the ten largest clones hold 60% to 80%. There are 15 residues in the CDR3. V was clipped by 5 bases and J by 3 bases; unmatched bases: 6. Germline V CDR1 and CDR2: SGHAT, FQNNGV. The sequenced patients had an expansion of CD8+CD57+ cells seen by flow cytometry. This sample was taken from a study of CD8+CD57+ T cells in acquired aplastic anemia. Overall study results and limits: No significant patient-versus-control difference appeared in CD8+ Simpson's diversity. Sharing between patients and controls was observed for some 27 CD8+ CDR3 sequences.

Sequenced material: sorted CD4+, CD8+, or CD8+CD57+ T cells (not recorded which) from PBMCs. This sequence joins TRBV11-2 and TRBJ2-3; TRBD1 agrees at 9 bases. This TCR came from a human donor with aplastic anemia. CDR3 nucleotides: TGTGCCAGCAGCACCGGACAGGGGAAGACAGATACGCAGTATTTT. Its translation is CASSTGQGKTDTQYF.